A single sample is the source of the 18 T cell receptor beta chains below, sequenced in a study of human T cells and chemical hapten exposure. MiXCR was run by TCRdb on the RACE reads, yielding one entry per CDR3 protein. The sample has roughly 54,000 distinct CDR3 sequences; about a tenth are singletons. Time point here: patch test 2, 6 weeks after DPC sensitization. Treatment noted: therapeutic diphenylcyclopropenone sensitization with weekly scalp DPC. The sample in question was whole blood, obtained in connection with sensitization to the hapten diphenylcyclopropenone (DPC). The receptors shown here come from a woman between 45 and 65 years old with alopecia areata. Some clones in this sample may be carry-over from other donors' samples.

This clonotype has ten or more counts. The rearrangement links TRBV20-1 to TRBJ2-3; 7 bases line up with TRBD2. With V trimmed by 5 bases and J by 1 base, 6 bases remained unmatched. Germline V gives CDR1 DFQATT, CDR2 SNEGSKA (reference sequence). The CDR3 consists of 14 residues. CDR3 coding DNA: TGCAGTGCTCCGTCGCTAGCGGGCACAGATACGCAGTATTTT. Protein product: CSAPSLAGTDTQYF.

This sequence joins TRBV5-6 and TRBJ2-3; possible D gene TRBD1, 6 bases. CDR1 and CDR2 from the germline V gene are SGHDT and YYEEEE. This CDR3 contains 14 residues. V was pared by 3 bases and J by 4 bases, with 12 bases between. As DNA, the CDR3 is TGTGCCAGCAGCTACAGGGACCTGCCAGATACGCAGTATTTT. It encodes CASSYRDLPDTQYF.

The chain carries TRBV5-4 and TRBJ2-1; unclear D gene. The CDR3 extends over 16 amino acids. Trimming left V 0 bases short and J 5 bases short, with 15 bases between. Germline CDR1 is SGHNT and CDR2 is YYREEE (reference sequence). The CDR3 DNA is TGTGCCAGCAGCTTGGGGTCTTCCCCAGGAGACAATGAGCAGTTCTTC. The encoded protein is CASSLGSSPGDNEQFF. The variable domain in full, completed from reference TRBV5-4 and TRBJ2-1, reads ETGVTQSPTHLIKTRGQQVTLRCSSQSGHNTVSWYQQALGQGPQFIFQYYREEENGRGNFPPRFSGLQFPNYSSELNVNALELDDSALYLCASSLGSSPGDNEQFFGPGTRLTVL.

V usage is TRBV4-3 and J usage is TRBJ1-4, with TRBD1 matching over 7 bases. Germline CDR1 LGHNA, CDR2 YSLEER. V lost 2 bases to trimming and J lost 0 bases; unmatched junction nucleotides: 0. The CDR3 spans 15 residues. The CDR3 sequence: CASSQQGATNEKLFF. CDR3 nucleotides: TGCGCCAGCAGCCAACAGGGGGCAACTAATGAAAAACTGTTTTTT.

This clonotype has a handful of counts. This chain joins TRBV6-6 and TRBJ1-1; unclear D gene. The ends were cut back, 2 bases at V and 1 base at J, with 5 bases in the middle. The CDR3 runs 13 residues. Germline V gene sequence: CDR1 MNHNY, CDR2 SVGAGI (reference sequence). CDR3 residues: CASSYQQNTEAFF. CDR3 coding DNA: TGTGCCAGCAGTTACCAGCAGAACACTGAAGCTTTCTTT.

This clonotype was seen a handful of times. The V and J genes are TRBV5-1 and TRBJ2-2; a possible D gene is TRBD1 (5 bases). Germline CDR1 reads SGHRS; CDR2 reads YFSETQ. The CDR3 consists of 14 residues. Trimming cost V 2 bases and J 3 bases, with 8 bases left between them. The CDR3 nucleotides read TGCGCCAGCAGCTTCCAGGGCGACACCGGGGAGCTGTTTTTT. Encoded protein: CASSFQGDTGELFF.

The chain employs TRBV2 and TRBJ1-5; no reliable D call. The CDR3 consists of 20 residues. The V end lost 3 bases, the J end lost 0 bases, and 24 bases lay between the germline ends. In germline, CDR1 is SNHLY, CDR2 FYNNEI. CDR3 DNA sequence: TGTGCCAGCAGTGATCCCCGAGTTGTTTGGGAGGAAGATAGCAATCAGCCCCAGCATTTT. Translating gives CASSDPRVVWEEDSNQPQHF.

This chain uses TRBV7-9 with TRBJ2-1, with 9 bases lining up with TRBD2. Germline V gene data show CDR1 as SEHNR and CDR2 as FQNEAQ (reference sequence). V was clipped by 5 bases and J by 3 bases; unmatched bases: 5. This CDR3 comprises 15 residues. As DNA, the CDR3 is TGTGCCAGCAGCGAGACTAGCGGATACTACAATGAGCAGTTCTTC. This encodes CASSETSGYYNEQFF.

The V gene is TRBV4-3, the J gene TRBJ1-5; D is unclear. V was trimmed by 0 bases and J by 0 bases, leaving 18 bases between them. The CDR3 is 19 amino acids. The germline V gene encodes CDR1 LGHNA and CDR2 YSLEER. The CDR3 region has the DNA TGCGCCAGCAGCCAAGAGGTGTCGGTCTTAGGATATAGCAATCAGCCCCAGCATTTT. This codes for CASSQEVSVLGYSNQPQHF.

This clonotype was recorded many times. V and J are TRBV7-9 and TRBJ2-1, with D perhaps TRBD1 or TRBD2 (6 bases each). CDR3 length: 16 amino acids. Per germline, CDR1 SEHNR and CDR2 FQNEAQ (reference sequence). The V gene lost 5 bases and the J gene lost 7 bases, with 21 bases spanning the gap. The chain's CDR3 is CASSPRRDKGGNEQFF. CDR3 DNA: TGTGCCAGCAGCCCGCGGCGGGACAAAGGGGGGAATGAGCAGTTCTTC.

This clonotype appeared many times. This rearrangement joins TRBV6-4 to TRBJ2-7; 9 positions agree with TRBD2. CDR1 and CDR2 from the germline V gene are MRHNA and SNTAGT. This CDR3 is built from 20 residues. Trimming removed 3 bases from V and 1 base from J; junction bases left unmatched: 19. CDR3 sequence reads: CASSDKEIGREGPQSYEQYF. CDR3 nucleotide sequence: TGTGCCAGCAGTGATAAAGAGATCGGGCGGGAGGGTCCTCAATCCTACGAGCAGTACTTC.

Only a few counts were recorded for this clonotype. The V and J genes are TRBV28 and TRBJ2-1; 7 bases are shared with TRBD1. Germline trimming cut 2 bases from V and 6 bases from J; bases unmatched to any gene: 4. CDR1 and CDR2 (germline): MDHEN, SYDVKM. The CDR3 covers 14 residues. DNA for the CDR3: TGTGCCAGCAGTTTAGACAGGGCCGGCAATGAGCAGTTCTTC. Residues: CASSLDRAGNEQFF.

This clonotype was seen more than once but under ten times. The chain links TRBV3-1 to TRBJ2-5; D unresolved. The germline V gene has CDR1 LGHDT and CDR2 YNNKEL (reference sequence). This CDR3 has 14 amino acids. Trimming pared 1 base from V and 1 base from J, leaving 7 bases between. DNA for the CDR3: TGTGCCAGCAGCCAAGCGGCAGCCCAAGAGACCCAGTACTTC. Encoded protein: CASSQAAAQETQYF.

The sample holds a few counts of this clonotype. This rearrangement joins TRBV6-2 or TRBV6-3 to TRBJ1-5, with D maybe TRBD1 (6 bases). With 5 bases removed from V and 7 bases from J, the gap between germline ends came to 12 bases. CDR1 MNHEY and CDR2 SVGEGT come from the germline V gene. This CDR3 region has 13 residues. The CDR3 loop is CASSLTDRQPQHF. CDR3 nucleotides: TGTGCCAGCAGTCTCACCGACAGGCAGCCCCAGCATTTT.

This clonotype was picked up a small number of times. The chain has TRBV4-3 and TRBJ2-2, with D maybe TRBD1 (6 bases). Germline CDR1 LGHNA, CDR2 YSLEER. Trimming took off 1 base at V and 4 bases at J, with 7 bases between the two ends. The CDR3 has 14 amino acids. The CDR3 DNA reads as TGCGCCAGCAGCCAAGGAGGGGGCACCGGGGAGCTGTTTTTT. This translates into CASSQGGGTGELFF.

This clonotype was observed at least ten times. This chain links TRBV20-1 with TRBJ1-6; D gene uncertain. This CDR3 spans 15 amino acids. Germline V lookup: CDR1 DFQATT, CDR2 SNEGSKA (reference sequence). Trimming stripped 8 bases from V and 4 bases from J, with 18 bases between. CDR3 sequence: CSTPLGSSYNSPLHF. As DNA, the CDR3 is TGCAGTACCCCCCTGGGCAGCAGTTATAATTCACCCCTCCACTTT.

This clonotype was seen repeatedly, ten times or more. The gene calls are TRBV4-3 and TRBJ1-2; D is unclear. Germline assignment: CDR1 LGHNA and CDR2 YSLEER. The CDR3 covers 14 residues. V was trimmed by 0 bases and J by 7 bases, leaving 12 bases between them. The CDR3, as DNA: TGCGCCAGCAGCCAAGAATACGGGATTCTTGGCTACACCTTC. It translates to CASSQEYGILGYTF.

The chain is built from TRBV20-1 and TRBJ1-6; no clear D gene. Germline assignment: CDR1 DFQATT and CDR2 SNEGSKA (reference sequence). V was cut by 0 bases and J by 8 bases, with 11 bases left in between. The CDR3 consists of 14 residues. The CDR3 sequence is CSARDSRVDSPLHF. The CDR3 bases are TGCAGTGCTAGAGATTCCCGGGTGGATTCACCCCTCCACTTT.